Sequencing of this TCR beta chain was carried out in a study of cytomegalovirus exposure and HLA in healthy donors. A multiplex PCR was run with 60 Vbeta primers and 13 Jbeta primers. The protocol was immunoSEQ multiplex PCR, while the TCRdb copy is restricted to in-frame clones and leaves out a portion. The sample records 100,000 or so clones, approximately 76% being singletons. CDR1 is SNHLY, CDR2 FYNNEI, per germline. V was pared by 6 bases and J by 3 bases, with 4 bases of the junction left unmatched. The CDR3 length is 13 residues. This chain joins TRBV2 and TRBJ2-7; 8 bases map to TRBD1. This sequence was found in a man aged 25-40 years in good health and CMV-seropositive. Sequencing was done on a sample of PBMCs. The CDR3 protein is CASRGQAYYEQYF. The CDR3 DNA reads as TGTGCCAGCAGGGGACAGGCCTACTACGAGCAGTACTTC.